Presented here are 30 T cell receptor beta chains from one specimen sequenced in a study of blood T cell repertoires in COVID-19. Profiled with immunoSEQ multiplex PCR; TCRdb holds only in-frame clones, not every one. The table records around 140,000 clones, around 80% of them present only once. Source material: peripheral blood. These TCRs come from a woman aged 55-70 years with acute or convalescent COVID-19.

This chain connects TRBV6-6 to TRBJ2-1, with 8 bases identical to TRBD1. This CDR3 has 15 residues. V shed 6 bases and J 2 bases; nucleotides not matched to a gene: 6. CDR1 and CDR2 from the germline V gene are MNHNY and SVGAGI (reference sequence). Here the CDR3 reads CASSPPTGAYNEQFF. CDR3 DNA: TGTGCCAGCAGCCCACCGACAGGGGCCTACAATGAGCAGTTCTTC.

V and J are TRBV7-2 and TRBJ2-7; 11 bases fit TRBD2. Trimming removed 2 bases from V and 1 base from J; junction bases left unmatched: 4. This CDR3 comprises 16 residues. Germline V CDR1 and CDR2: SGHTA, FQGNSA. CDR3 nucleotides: TGTGCCAGCAGCTTAACTAGCGGGAGCTTGTCCTACGAGCAGTACTTC. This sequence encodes CASSLTSGSLSYEQYF.

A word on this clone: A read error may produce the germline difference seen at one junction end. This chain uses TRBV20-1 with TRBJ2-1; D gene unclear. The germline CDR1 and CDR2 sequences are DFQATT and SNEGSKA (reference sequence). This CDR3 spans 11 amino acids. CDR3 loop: CSARVYSEQFF. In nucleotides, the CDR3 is TGCAGTGCTAGAGTTTACAGTGAGCAGTTCTTC.

Here the CDR3 reads CSASQSARMWEQYF. DNA of the CDR3: TGCAGTGCTAGTCAAAGCGCTAGAATGTGGGAGCAGTACTTC. V is TRBV20-1 and J is TRBJ2-7; D not certain. V lost 3 bases and J 7 bases, leaving 19 bases between the germline ends. The CDR3 sequence is 14 residues long. Germline V gene lookup returns CDR1 DFQATT and CDR2 SNEGSKA (reference sequence).

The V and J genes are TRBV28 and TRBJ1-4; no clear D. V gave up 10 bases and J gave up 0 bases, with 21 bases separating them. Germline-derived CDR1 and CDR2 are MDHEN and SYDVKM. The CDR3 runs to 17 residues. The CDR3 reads CATSSEPYSTTNEKLFF. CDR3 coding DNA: TGTGCCACCAGCTCTGAACCGTACAGCACAACTAATGAAAAACTGTTTTTT.

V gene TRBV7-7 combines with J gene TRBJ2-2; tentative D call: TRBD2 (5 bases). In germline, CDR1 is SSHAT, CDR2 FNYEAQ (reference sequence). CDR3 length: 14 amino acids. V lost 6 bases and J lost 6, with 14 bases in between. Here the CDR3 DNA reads TGTGCCAGCAGTTTGAGGGCGGGCGCCGGGGAGCTGTTTTTT. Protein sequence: CASSLRAGAGELFF.

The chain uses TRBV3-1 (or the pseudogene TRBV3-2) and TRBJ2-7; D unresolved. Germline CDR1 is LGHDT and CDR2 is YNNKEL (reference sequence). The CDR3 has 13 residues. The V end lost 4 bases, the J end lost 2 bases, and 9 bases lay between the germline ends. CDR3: CASSPRSPYEQYF. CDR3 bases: TGTGCCAGCAGCCCCCGGAGCCCCTACGAGCAGTACTTC.

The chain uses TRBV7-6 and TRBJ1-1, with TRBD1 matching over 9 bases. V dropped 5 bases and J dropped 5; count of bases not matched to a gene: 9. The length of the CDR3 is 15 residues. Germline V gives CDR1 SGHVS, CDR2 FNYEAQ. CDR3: CASSPYGQGRTEAFF. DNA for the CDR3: TGTGCCAGCAGCCCTTACGGACAGGGGAGAACTGAAGCTTTCTTT. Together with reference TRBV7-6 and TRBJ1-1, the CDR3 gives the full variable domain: GAGVSQSPRYKVTKRGQDVALRCDPISGHVSLYWYRQALGQGPEFLTYFNYEAQQDKSGLPNDRFSAERPEGSISTLTIQRTEQRDSAMYRCASSPYGQGRTEAFFGQGTRLTVV.

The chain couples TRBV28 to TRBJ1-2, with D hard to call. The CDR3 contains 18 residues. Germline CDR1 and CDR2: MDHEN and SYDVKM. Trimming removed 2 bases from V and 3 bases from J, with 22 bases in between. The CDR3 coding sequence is TGTGCCAGCAGTTTAGTAACACAGCAGGTCATTGCAGACTATGGCTACACCTTC. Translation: CASSLVTQQVIADYGYTF.

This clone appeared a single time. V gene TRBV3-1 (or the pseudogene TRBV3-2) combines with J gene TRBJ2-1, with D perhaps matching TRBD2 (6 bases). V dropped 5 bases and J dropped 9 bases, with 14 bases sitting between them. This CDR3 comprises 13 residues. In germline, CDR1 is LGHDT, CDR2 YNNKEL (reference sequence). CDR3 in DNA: TGTGCCAGCAGCTTCTGGCGGGAAAGTGAGCAGTTCTTC. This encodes CASSFWRESEQFF.

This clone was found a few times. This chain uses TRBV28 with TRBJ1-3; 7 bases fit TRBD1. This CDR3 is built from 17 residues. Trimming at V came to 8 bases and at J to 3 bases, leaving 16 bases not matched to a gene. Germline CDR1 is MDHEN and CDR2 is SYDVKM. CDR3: CASRIRTGASVGNTIYF. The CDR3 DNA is TGTGCCAGCCGAATTCGGACAGGCGCATCGGTTGGAAACACCATATATTTT.

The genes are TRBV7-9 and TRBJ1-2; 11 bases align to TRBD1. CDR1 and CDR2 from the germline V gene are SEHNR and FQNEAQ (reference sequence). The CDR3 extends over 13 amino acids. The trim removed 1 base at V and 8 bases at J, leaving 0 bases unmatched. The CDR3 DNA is TGTGCCAGCAGCTTAGGGACAGGGGGCGGCTACACCTTC. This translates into CASSLGTGGGYTF.

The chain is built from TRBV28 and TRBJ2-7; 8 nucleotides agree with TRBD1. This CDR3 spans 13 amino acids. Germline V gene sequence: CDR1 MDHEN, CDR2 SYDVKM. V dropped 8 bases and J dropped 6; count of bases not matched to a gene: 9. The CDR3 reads CASWATGGFEQYF. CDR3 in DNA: TGTGCCAGCTGGGCAACAGGGGGGTTCGAGCAGTACTTC. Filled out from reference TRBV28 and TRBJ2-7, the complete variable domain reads DVKVTQSSRYLVKRTGEKVFLECVQDMDHENMFWYRQDPGLGLRLIYFSYDVKMKEKGDIPEGYSVSREKKERFSLILESASTNQTSMYLCASWATGGFEQYFGPGTRLTVT.

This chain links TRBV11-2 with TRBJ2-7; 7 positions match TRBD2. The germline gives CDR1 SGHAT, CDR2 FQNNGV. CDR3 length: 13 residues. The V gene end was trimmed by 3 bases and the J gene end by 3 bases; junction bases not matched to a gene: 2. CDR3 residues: CASSFAGVYEQYF. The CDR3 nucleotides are TGTGCCAGCAGCTTCGCGGGAGTCTACGAGCAGTACTTC. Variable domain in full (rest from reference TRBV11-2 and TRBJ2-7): EAGVAQSPRYKIIEKRQSVAFWCNPISGHATLYWYQQILGQGPKLLIQFQNNGVVDDSQLPKDRFSAERLKGVDSTLKIQPAKLEDSAVYLCASSFAGVYEQYFGPGTRLTVT.

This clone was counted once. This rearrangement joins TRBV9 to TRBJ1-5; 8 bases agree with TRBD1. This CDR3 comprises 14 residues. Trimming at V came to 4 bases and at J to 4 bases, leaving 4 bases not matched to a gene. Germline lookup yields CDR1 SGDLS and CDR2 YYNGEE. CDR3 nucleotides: TGTGCCAGCAGCCGGACAGGGACAAATCAGCCCCAGCATTTT. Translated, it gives CASSRTGTNQPQHF.

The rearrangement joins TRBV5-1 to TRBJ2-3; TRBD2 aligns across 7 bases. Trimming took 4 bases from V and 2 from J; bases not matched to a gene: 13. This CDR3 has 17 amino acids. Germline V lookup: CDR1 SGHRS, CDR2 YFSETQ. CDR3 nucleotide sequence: TGCGCCAGCAGCAGAGGGTACGGGAGGACAAACACAGATACGCAGTATTTT. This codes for CASSRGYGRTNTDTQYF.

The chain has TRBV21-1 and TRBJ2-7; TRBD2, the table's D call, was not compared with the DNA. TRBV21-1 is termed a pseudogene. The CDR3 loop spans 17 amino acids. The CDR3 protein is CASSLAGGILSSYEQYF. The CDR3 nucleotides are TGTGCCAGCAGCCTAGCCGGGGGGATCCTTAGCTCCTACGAGCAGTACTTC.

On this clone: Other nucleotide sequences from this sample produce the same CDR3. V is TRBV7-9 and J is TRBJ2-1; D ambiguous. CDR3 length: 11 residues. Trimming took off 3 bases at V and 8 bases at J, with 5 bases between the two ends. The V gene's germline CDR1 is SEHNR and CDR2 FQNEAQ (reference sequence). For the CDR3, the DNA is TGTGCCAGCAGCTTTTTAGATGAGCAGTTCTTC. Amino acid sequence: CASSFLDEQFF.

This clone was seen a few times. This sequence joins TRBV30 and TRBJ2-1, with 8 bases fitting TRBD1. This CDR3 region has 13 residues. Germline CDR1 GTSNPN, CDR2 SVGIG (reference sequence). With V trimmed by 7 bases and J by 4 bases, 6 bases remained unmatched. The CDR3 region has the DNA TGTGCCTTGCGGACAGGGCAATACAATGAGCAGTTCTTC. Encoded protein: CALRTGQYNEQFF. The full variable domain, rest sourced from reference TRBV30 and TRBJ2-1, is SQTIHQWPATLVQPVGSPLSLECTVEGTSNPNLYWYRQAAGRGLQLLFYSVGIGQISSEVPQNLSASRPQDRQFILSSKKLLLSDSGFYLCALRTGQYNEQFFGPGTRLTVL.

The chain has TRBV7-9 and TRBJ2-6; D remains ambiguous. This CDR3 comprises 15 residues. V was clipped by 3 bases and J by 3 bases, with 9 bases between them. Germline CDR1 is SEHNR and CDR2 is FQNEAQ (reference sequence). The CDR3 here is CASSLGQSGANVLTF. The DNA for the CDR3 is TGTGCCAGCAGCTTGGGCCAGAGTGGGGCCAACGTCCTGACTTTC.

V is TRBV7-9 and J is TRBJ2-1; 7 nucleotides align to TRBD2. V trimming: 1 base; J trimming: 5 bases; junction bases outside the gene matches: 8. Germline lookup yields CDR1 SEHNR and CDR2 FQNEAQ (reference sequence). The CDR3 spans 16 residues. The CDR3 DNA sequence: TGTGCCAGCAGCTTAGGGGAGGGGCAGACAGACAATGAGCAGTTCTTC. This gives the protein CASSLGEGQTDNEQFF.

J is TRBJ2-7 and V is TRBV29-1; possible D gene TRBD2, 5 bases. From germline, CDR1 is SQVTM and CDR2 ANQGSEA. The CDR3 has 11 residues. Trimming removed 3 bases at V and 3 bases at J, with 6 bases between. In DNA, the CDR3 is TGCAGCGTTGAGAGGGACTACGAGCAGTACTTC. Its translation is CSVERDYEQYF.

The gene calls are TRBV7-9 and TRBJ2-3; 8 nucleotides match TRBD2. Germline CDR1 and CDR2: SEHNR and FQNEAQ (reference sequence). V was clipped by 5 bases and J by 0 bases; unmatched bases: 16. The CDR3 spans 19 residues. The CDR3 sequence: CASSPRDREGPVSTDTQYF. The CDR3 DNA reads TGTGCCAGCAGCCCCCGGGACCGGGAGGGCCCCGTTAGCACAGATACGCAGTATTTT.

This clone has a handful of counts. The CDR3 reads CATSDPGQNQPQHF. CDR3 coding DNA: TGTGCCACCAGTGACCCGGGACAAAATCAGCCCCAGCATTTT. The rearrangement uses TRBV24-1 and TRBJ1-5; the D gene is possibly TRBD1 (6 bases). The CDR3 is made up of 14 amino acids. CDR1 KGHDR and CDR2 SFDVKD come from the germline V gene. Deletions cut 4 bases from V and 4 bases from J, with 10 bases between.

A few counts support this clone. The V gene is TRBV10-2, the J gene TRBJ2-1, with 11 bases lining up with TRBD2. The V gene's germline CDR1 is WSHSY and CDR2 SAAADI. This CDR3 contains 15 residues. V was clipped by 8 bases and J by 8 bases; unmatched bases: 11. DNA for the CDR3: TGCGCCAGCGGTGGTATAGCGGGAGGGGTCCATGAGCAGTTCTTC. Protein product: CASGGIAGGVHEQFF.

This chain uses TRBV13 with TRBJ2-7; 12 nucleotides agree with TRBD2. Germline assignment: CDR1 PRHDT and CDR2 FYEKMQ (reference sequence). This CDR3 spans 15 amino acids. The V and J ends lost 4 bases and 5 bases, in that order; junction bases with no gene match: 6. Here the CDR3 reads CASSSWTSGMDEQYF. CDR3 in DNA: TGTGCCAGCAGCTCGTGGACTAGCGGGATGGACGAGCAGTACTTC.

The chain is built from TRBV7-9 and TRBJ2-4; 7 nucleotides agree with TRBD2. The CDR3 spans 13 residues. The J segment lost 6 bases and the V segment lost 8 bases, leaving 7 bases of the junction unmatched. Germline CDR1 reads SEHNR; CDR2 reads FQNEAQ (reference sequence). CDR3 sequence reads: CASGEGLPNIQYF. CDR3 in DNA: TGTGCCAGCGGCGAGGGACTACCAAACATTCAGTACTTC.

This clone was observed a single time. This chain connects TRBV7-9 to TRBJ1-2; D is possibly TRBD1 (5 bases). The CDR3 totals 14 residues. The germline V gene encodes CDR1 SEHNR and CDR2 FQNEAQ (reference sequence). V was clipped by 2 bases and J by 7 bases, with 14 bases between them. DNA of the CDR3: TGTGCCAGCAGCTTAAGAGGCAGGGAGGGTGGCTACACCTTC. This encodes CASSLRGREGGYTF.

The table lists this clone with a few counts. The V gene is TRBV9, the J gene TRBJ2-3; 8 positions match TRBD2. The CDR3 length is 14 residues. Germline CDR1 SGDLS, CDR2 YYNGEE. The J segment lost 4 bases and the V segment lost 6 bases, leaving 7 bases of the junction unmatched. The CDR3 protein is CASNQREWADTQYF. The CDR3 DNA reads TGTGCCAGCAATCAGCGGGAGTGGGCAGATACGCAGTATTTT.

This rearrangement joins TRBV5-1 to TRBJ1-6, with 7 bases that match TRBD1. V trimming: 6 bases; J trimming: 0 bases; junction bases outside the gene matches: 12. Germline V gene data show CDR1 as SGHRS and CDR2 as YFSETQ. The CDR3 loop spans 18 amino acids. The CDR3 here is CASKPGQQTSSYNSPLHF. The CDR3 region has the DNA TGCGCCAGCAAACCGGGACAGCAAACAAGCTCCTATAATTCACCCCTCCACTTT.